The 20 T cell receptor beta chains below come from one sample, sequenced in a study of blood T cell repertoires in COVID-19. The table came from immunoSEQ multiplex PCR; TCRdb's copy has only in-frame clones and leaves some out. Of 75,000 to 85,000 clones in the sample, approximately 85% were seen once. Sequencing used peripheral blood. All receptors come from a man aged 55 to 69 with COVID-19, enrolled during active disease.

This clone came up a few times. The rearrangement links TRBV11-2 to TRBJ1-6, with D maybe TRBD1 (6 bases). The V gene lost 0 bases and the J gene lost 5 bases, with 8 bases spanning the gap. Germline V lookup: CDR1 SGHAT, CDR2 FQNNGV. This CDR3 contains 15 residues. The CDR3 here is CASSLESGDNSPLHF. In nucleotides, the CDR3 is TGTGCCAGCAGCTTAGAGTCAGGGGATAATTCACCCCTCCACTTT.

The rearrangement links TRBV9 to TRBJ1-1, with D possibly matching TRBD1 (5 bases). Germline V CDR1 and CDR2: SGDLS, YYNGEE. Between the trimmed V and J ends, which lost 4 bases and 1 base, there was a span of 11 bases. This CDR3 has 14 residues. The CDR3 DNA is TGTGCCAGCAGCAGACTAGGACAGAACACTGAAGCTTTCTTT. Encoded protein: CASSRLGQNTEAFF.

The CDR3 bases are TGCGCCAGCAGCTTGGAGGCAGGGGGAATAAACTATGGCTACACCTTC. It encodes CASSLEAGGINYGYTF. The rearrangement uses TRBV5-1 and TRBJ1-2; 7 nucleotides line up with TRBD1. V trimming: 0 bases; J trimming: 2 bases; junction bases outside the gene matches: 7. This CDR3 is 16 amino acids long. CDR1 SGHRS and CDR2 YFSETQ come from the germline V gene. Using reference TRBV5-1 and TRBJ1-2 for the parts outside the CDR3, the full variable domain is KAGVTQTPRYLIKTRGQQVTLSCSPISGHRSVSWYQQTPGQGLQFLFEYFSETQRNKGNFPGRFSGRQFSNSRSEMNVSTLELGDSALYLCASSLEAGGINYGYTFGSGTRLTVV.

This chain links TRBV3-1 (or the pseudogene TRBV3-2) with TRBJ1-3; D not certain. Germline CDR1 and CDR2: LGHDT and YNNKEL (reference sequence). This CDR3 has 14 amino acids. Trimming took 1 base from V and 0 from J, leaving 4 bases between them. Here the CDR3 reads CASSQVHSGNTIYF. Here the CDR3 DNA reads TGTGCCAGCAGCCAAGTTCACTCTGGAAACACCATATATTTT.

The rearrangement links TRBV11-2 to TRBJ2-7, with TRBD1 identical over 10 bases. The length of the CDR3 is 15 residues. The junction had 6 bases not matched to a gene; V was cut back by 3 bases and J by 4 bases. Germline V gene lookup returns CDR1 SGHAT and CDR2 FQNNGV. CDR3 in amino acids: CASSFRPGQGYEQYF. The CDR3 coding sequence is TGTGCCAGCAGCTTCAGACCGGGACAGGGGTACGAGCAGTACTTC.

This clone was recorded only once. The chain has TRBV6-5 and TRBJ1-2, with 7 positions matching TRBD1. V lost 6 bases and J lost 5; bases outside the gene matches: 9. Germline V gene data show CDR1 as MNHEY and CDR2 as SVGAGI. This CDR3 is 14 amino acids long. The CDR3 is CASRGDSLRYGYTF. The CDR3 nucleotides are TGTGCCAGCAGAGGGGACAGCTTACGTTATGGCTACACCTTC.

The rearrangement uses TRBV19 and TRBJ2-1, with 10 bases lining up with TRBD1. Germline values: CDR1 LNHDA, CDR2 SQIVND (reference sequence). The CDR3 is made up of 14 amino acids. Unmatched junction bases numbered 4, after V lost 8 bases and J lost 3 bases. The CDR3 sequence is CASGDRGNYNEQFF. As DNA, the CDR3 is TGTGCCAGTGGGGACAGGGGAAACTACAATGAGCAGTTCTTC.

The chain uses TRBV5-1 and TRBJ1-2; TRBD1 matches at 8 bases. The germline V gene has CDR1 SGHRS and CDR2 YFSETQ. This CDR3 region has 14 residues. Germline trimming cut 4 bases from V and 3 bases from J; bases unmatched to any gene: 5. CDR3 sequence reads: CASSPGQGDYGYTF. CDR3 sequence (DNA): TGCGCCAGCAGCCCCGGACAGGGCGACTATGGCTACACCTTC.

The chain couples TRBV2 to TRBJ2-5; 7 bases align to TRBD1. The CDR3 runs 14 residues. V lost 5 bases and J lost 6; bases outside the gene matches: 9. The germline V gene encodes CDR1 SNHLY and CDR2 FYNNEI. In DNA form, the CDR3 reads TGTGCCAGCAGTCCGACAGGGTTAGGACAGACCCAGTACTTC. Amino acid sequence: CASSPTGLGQTQYF. The variable domain in full, completed from reference TRBV2 and TRBJ2-5, reads EPEVTQTPSHQVTQMGQEVILRCVPISNHLYFYWYRQILGQKVEFLVSFYNNEISEKSEIFDDQFSVERPDGSNFTLKIRSTKLEDSAMYFCASSPTGLGQTQYFGPGTRLLVL.

The chain couples TRBV5-1 to TRBJ1-1; 10 bases are a match to TRBD1. V was pared by 1 base and J by 10 bases, with 10 bases of the junction left unmatched. CDR1 and CDR2 (germline): SGHRS, YFSETQ. The CDR3 covers 15 residues. DNA of the CDR3: TGCGCCAGCAGCTTGAGGGACAGGGGTGATTCAGGAGCTTTCTTT. Amino acid sequence: CASSLRDRGDSGAFF.

The chain employs TRBV29-1 and TRBJ1-1; TRBD1 matches 9 bases. The CDR3 contains 14 residues. V was clipped by 3 bases and J by 2 bases; unmatched bases: 4. Germline V lookup: CDR1 SQVTM, CDR2 ANQGSEA. The CDR3 DNA reads TGCAGCGTTGAGCCACAGGGGGCTAACACTGAAGCTTTCTTT. Encoded protein: CSVEPQGANTEAFF.

The chain combines TRBV3-1 (or the pseudogene TRBV3-2) with TRBJ2-7, with a possible D match to TRBD2 (5 bases). Germline loops: CDR1 LGHDT, CDR2 YNNKEL (reference sequence). The CDR3 is 13 residues long. V dropped 4 bases and J dropped 2 bases, with 9 bases sitting between them. CDR3: CASSRDGTYEQYF. In nucleotides, the CDR3 is TGTGCCAGCAGCCGAGACGGGACCTACGAGCAGTACTTC.

The chain has TRBV6-5 and TRBJ1-2; D unclear. Trimming took 2 bases from V and 4 from J, leaving 11 bases between them. There are 14 residues in the CDR3. The V gene's germline CDR1 is MNHEY and CDR2 SVGAGI. The CDR3 is CASSYKYGGYGYTF. The DNA for the CDR3 is TGTGCCAGCAGTTACAAGTACGGAGGCTATGGCTACACCTTC.

The chain links TRBV5-1 to TRBJ2-5; D is possibly TRBD2 (5 bases). Germline CDR1 is SGHRS and CDR2 is YFSETQ. V lost 4 bases and J 6 bases, leaving 10 bases between the germline ends. CDR3 length: 12 residues. DNA for the CDR3: TGCGCCAGCAGCCCGGAGGTAAAGACCCAGTACTTC. Amino acid sequence: CASSPEVKTQYF.

V gene TRBV5-6 combines with J gene TRBJ1-5, with unresolved D. V dropped 0 bases and J dropped 4 bases, with 8 bases sitting between them. In germline, CDR1 is SGHDT, CDR2 YYEEEE. The CDR3 is 14 amino acids. CDR3 region: CASSLGSGNQPQHF. The CDR3, as DNA: TGTGCCAGCAGCTTGGGGTCAGGTAATCAGCCCCAGCATTTT.

The chain joins TRBV19 to TRBJ2-1; a weak D match, TRBD2 (6 bases). CDR1 is LNHDA, CDR2 SQIVND, per germline (reference sequence). The V end was cut by 6 bases, the J end by 8 bases, with 20 bases between. This CDR3 has 15 amino acids. The CDR3, as DNA: TGTGCCAGTAGATCTGCCTCCGGAGGGTCCGATGAGCAGTTCTTC. It codes for CASRSASGGSDEQFF. Combining the CDR3 with reference TRBV19 and TRBJ2-1 gives the whole variable domain DGGITQSPKYLFRKEGQNVTLSCEQNLNHDAMYWYRQDPGQGLRLIYYSQIVNDFQKGDIAEGYSVSREKKESFPLTVTSAQKNPTAFYLCASRSASGGSDEQFFGPGTRLTVL.

The rearrangement joins TRBV5-6 to TRBJ2-7; a possible D gene is TRBD1 (6 bases). The V and J ends lost 3 bases and 5 bases respectively, with 12 bases between them. Per germline, CDR1 SGHDT and CDR2 YYEEEE. The CDR3 runs 13 residues. In DNA form, the CDR3 reads TGTGCCAGCAGCTCCAGGGGTTACAACGAGCAGTACTTC. It yields the protein CASSSRGYNEQYF.

V gene TRBV28 combines with J gene TRBJ1-5; D is perhaps TRBD1 (5 bases). Trimming took off 6 bases at V and 3 bases at J, with 18 bases between the two ends. The germline V gene encodes CDR1 MDHEN and CDR2 SYDVKM. CDR3 size: 16 residues. The CDR3 region is CASSQRGGSLNQPQHF. The CDR3 DNA is TGTGCCAGCAGCCAGAGGGGAGGATCCCTCAATCAGCCCCAGCATTTT. The variable domain in full, completed from reference TRBV28 and TRBJ1-5, reads DVKVTQSSRYLVKRTGEKVFLECVQDMDHENMFWYRQDPGLGLRLIYFSYDVKMKEKGDIPEGYSVSREKKERFSLILESASTNQTSMYLCASSQRGGSLNQPQHFGDGTRLSIL.

The J gene is TRBJ2-5, the V gene TRBV5-1; TRBD1 aligns across 9 bases. The V and J ends lost 7 bases and 7 bases, in that order; junction bases with no gene match: 11. This CDR3 contains 14 residues. CDR1 and CDR2 (germline): SGHRS, YFSETQ. CDR3: CASSATGGTGTQYF. CDR3 bases: TGCGCCAGCTCCGCGACAGGGGGGACCGGGACCCAGTACTTC.

The chain combines TRBV28 with TRBJ2-7; possible D gene TRBD2, 5 bases. The CDR3 covers 19 residues. Germline CDR1 MDHEN, CDR2 SYDVKM. Deletions cut 3 bases from V and 0 bases from J, with 24 bases between. CDR3 sequence (DNA): TGTGCCAGCAGTTTTGATCTACGCGGGTACTCGACGAGCTCCTACGAGCAGTACTTC. Translating it yields CASSFDLRGYSTSSYEQYF.